This T cell receptor (delta chain) was identified in a study of Vδ1+ human thymocytes (dated by TCRdb to 2016 to 2018). Broadly, across the study: As a data resource, the study described the mRNA-level TRG and TRD CDR3 repertoires of highly purified Vdelta1+ thymocytes obtained from young children. The multiplex-based CDR3 amplicon strategy had previously been validated against 5'RACE-based CDR3 amplicon generation methods.

Thymic samples were depleted of alphabeta T cells, then CD3+ TCRVdelta1+ TCRVdelta2- thymocytes were FACS-sorted. The purity of the sorted Vdelta1+ thymocytes was between roughly 97% and 99.6%. The thymic specimens were obtained from about eight paediatric patients who were undergoing corrective cardiac surgery and ranged in age from roughly 5 days to 15 months. Thymic tissue was dispersed, and mononuclear cells were isolated on a Histopaque-1077 density gradient. Staining used anti-TCRVdelta1 clone TS8.2, anti-TCRVdelta2 clone B6, anti-CD3 clone HIT3a and anti-TCRalphabeta clone IP26 antibodies. The CDR3 sequence holds 22 residues, the cysteine and phenylalanine included. Kept here is only the CDR3 DNA, which spans 66 bases and is read in frame from base 1. As encoded in the germline V gene, CDR1 is TSWWSYY while CDR2 is QGS. Compared with germline, V lacks 2 bases and J lacks 0 bases; bases without a gene match: 18.

This clone turned up a few times. Its antigen is not yet known. No base qualities exist here, and no much larger clone lies one base off it. Other nucleotide sequences in the sample specify the same CDR3. RNA extraction was carried out with the RNeasy mini kit, and reverse transcription was then done using Superscript III. Multiplex PCR was used to generate CDR3 amplicons, with pooled V-gene forward primers and a constant-region reverse primer carrying Illumina adaptor overhangs. After gel purification, amplicons were indexed with Nextera index primers over approximately 8 extra PCR cycles and were then purified with AMPure XP beads. Sequencing of libraries was performed on an Illumina MiSeq using paired-end 250 bp reads, dual indexing and an approximately 21% PhiX spike-in. The original methods were these. FastQC was used to quality check the reads, while ea-utils fastq-join merged the TRG read pairs. IMGT/HighV-QUEST was used to annotate the sequences, only productive sequences with an unambiguous V-gene assignment were kept, and clonotypes were defined as sequences sharing an identical CDR3 sequence. For downstream analysis, VDJtools 1.1.1, tcR 2.2.3, Treemap and vegan Shannon diversity in R 3.4.4 were used. TCRdb reanalyzed the public reads with the CATT caller, and identical DNA sequences were merged afterwards. The V and J calls and clone size are TCRdb's, not the authors'. The sample table lists 24,000 or so delta-chain clones, approximately 30% of them with a count of one. Jointly, the top ten make up 1.6% of the sample.

General conclusions and limits of the study: Despite high sort purity, about 21% of thymic TRD sequences were Vdelta2 (and few Vdelta3), unlike peripheral blood Vdelta1+ controls. The authors advised highly purified populations and single-cell validation, since unexpected Vdelta2 sequences could cause misinterpretation of bulk repertoire data. Many TRG clonotypes were found to be shared between donors (up to about 7x10^3), whereas TRD repertoires were found to be essentially private (max about 120 shared). Because no clustering by age or sex was observed, donors were not stratified by these variables in the analyses. Unlike the oligoclonal repertoires in peripheral blood, the thymic TRG and TRD repertoires appeared highly polyclonal, with Gaussian CDR3 length distributions.

Here the chain combines TRDV1 and TRDJ1, with 13 bases in between that match TRDD3. The source material was Vdelta1+ gamma-delta thymocytes from the thymus. The sample's cell subset or site label, decoded: FACS-sorted CD3+ TCRalphabeta- TCRVdelta1+ TCRVdelta2- thymocytes. The TCR was taken from a boy in the first two years of life who had congenital heart surgery. The DNA reads TGTGCTCTTGGGGAAGGTGTAACTGGGGGATACGCGGTTTCCCGGTACACCGATAAACTCATCTTT. Its protein is CALGEGVTGGYAVSRYTDKLIF.